Listed below are T cell receptor beta chains from one sample, sequenced in a study of blood T cell repertoires in COVID-19. Libraries were prepared by immunoSEQ multiplex PCR; TCRdb keeps only in-frame clonotypes and omits some of them. Of some 210,000 clones in the sample, 84% were seen once. Sequenced material: peripheral blood. The receptors come from a woman aged 45 to 65 with active or convalescent COVID-19. The CDR3 runs from the conserved cysteine through the conserved F or W. The D gene is left open where the match is weak. Some rows mark clone size as missing; the rest say once, few, many or name a class of expanded clone.

v_call	clone_size	j_call	d_call	cdr3_nt	cdr3_aa
TRBV6-5	-	TRBJ1-6	-	TGTGCCAGCAGTTTTACTAGGTATAATTCACCCCTCCACTTT	CASSFTRYNSPLHF
TRBV3-1/TRBV3-2	once	TRBJ2-1	TRBD2	TGTGCCAGCAGACTACGGTCCCCGGGAGGCCTCGACAATGAGCAGTTCTTC	CASRLRSPGGLDNEQFF
TRBV18	-	TRBJ1-5	-	TGTGCCAGCTCACCAACCAGTAATCAGCCCCAGCATTTT	CASSPTSNQPQHF
TRBV29-1	-	TRBJ2-1	-	TGCAGCGTAGGCCAGGGAGGCACCTACAATGAGCAGTTCTTC	CSVGQGGTYNEQFF
TRBV6-5	-	TRBJ1-2	-	TGTGCCAGCAGTTACCCCGGGTCAGATGGCTACACCTTC	CASSYPGSDGYTF
TRBV3-1/TRBV3-2	-	TRBJ2-1	TRBD2	TGTGCCAGCAGCCCTTTAGCGGGGGGGGTCCTGTTCTTC	CASSPLAGGVLFF
TRBV4-1	few	TRBJ1-2	-	TGCGCCAGCAGCCAAGAGGGGGGGACGGATTATGGCTACACCTTC	CASSQEGGTDYGYTF
TRBV18	-	TRBJ1-5	-	TGTGCCAGCTCACCAGCGGGGGGAAGCAATCAGCCCCAGCATTTT	CASSPAGGSNQPQHF
TRBV5-1	-	TRBJ1-1	TRBD1	TGCGCCAGCAGCGGACAGGGTTGGGACACTGAAGCTTTCTTT	CASSGQGWDTEAFF
TRBV5-4	-	TRBJ2-3	TRBD1	TGTGCCAGCAAGGGGGCTGATACGCAGTATTTT	CASKGADTQYF
TRBV5-4	-	TRBJ1-6	TRBD1	TGTGCCAGCACCCTGAGCGGGACAGGGGTGTCACCCCTCCACTTT	CASTLSGTGVSPLHF
TRBV27	-	TRBJ1-3	-	TGTGCCAGCAGTTCCTCCCAGGACGGAGGCCACACCATATATTTT	CASSSSQDGGHTIYF
TRBV19	-	TRBJ1-5	TRBD1	TGTGCCAGTAGTATAGGGGCAGGGGGTAAAAAAGGGCCCCAGCATTTT	CASSIGAGGKKGPQHF
TRBV10-1	once	TRBJ2-2	TRBD1	TGCGCCAGCAGTGACCCGACAGGGACGGTCGGGGAGCTGTTTTTT	CASSDPTGTVGELFF
TRBV2	once	TRBJ1-4	-	TGTGCCAGCAGGGCTCTGGCAACTAATGAAAAACTGTTTTTT	CASRALATNEKLFF
TRBV7-9	-	TRBJ1-6	-	TGTGCCAGCAGCTTAAGTGTGCAGGGTGGATCACCCCTCCACTTT	CASSLSVQGGSPLHF
TRBV5-4	-	TRBJ2-5	TRBD2	TGTGCCAGCAGCTTGTCACCTCTAGTCGGGGGGGGCCAAGAGACCCAGTACTTC	CASSLSPLVGGGQETQYF
TRBV7-8	-	TRBJ2-1	TRBD2	TGTGCCAGCAGCCGAGCGGGACTAGCGGGCTACAATGAGCAGTTCTTC	CASSRAGLAGYNEQFF
TRBV7-2	-	TRBJ1-5	-	TGTGCCAGCAGCCGCGAGGAGAATAGCAATCAGCCCCAGCATTTT	CASSREENSNQPQHF
TRBV10-1	few	TRBJ2-2	-	TGCGCCAGCAGCGGAGCTATAGAAACCGGGGAGCTGTTTTTT	CASSGAIETGELFF
TRBV24-1	few	TRBJ1-1	TRBD1	TGTGCCACCAGTGACGGGACAGGGTGGGGTGAAGCTTTCTTT	CATSDGTGWGEAFF
TRBV20-1	-	TRBJ2-3	-	TGCAGTGCCCTGGCCGCAGATACGCAGTATTTT	CSALAADTQYF
TRBV28	-	TRBJ2-7	TRBD1	TGTGCCAGCAGTTCCCTCGGGACAGGGGACCGCGAGCAGTACTTC	CASSSLGTGDREQYF
TRBV5-1	-	TRBJ2-3	TRBD2	TGCGCCAGCAGCGGACCCCCGGGACTAGAGGGGGATACGCAGTATTTT	CASSGPPGLEGDTQYF
TRBV6-5	-	TRBJ1-1	TRBD1	TGTGCCAGCAGAAAAGGACAGGGGACGAACACTGAAGCTTTCTTT	CASRKGQGTNTEAFF
TRBV12-3/TRBV12-4	-	TRBJ1-1	-	TGTGCCAGCAGTTTGGTCAGGGGCACTGAAGCTTTCTTT	CASSLVRGTEAFF
TRBV7-9	-	TRBJ2-6	-	TGTGCCAGCAGCTTAGAAGGTCTAGGCGTCCTGACTTTC	CASSLEGLGVLTF
TRBV5-1	-	TRBJ2-1	-	TGCGCCAGCAGCTTGGGGCTCGCGGGACCTGAGCAGTTCTTC	CASSLGLAGPEQFF
TRBV19	few	TRBJ1-1	-	TGTGCCAGTAGTATTCTGTCCCCGAACACTGAAGCTTTCTTT	CASSILSPNTEAFF
TRBV24-1	-	TRBJ1-2	-	TGTGCCACCAGTGCCAGGCGGGAAAATGGCTACACCTTC	CATSARRENGYTF
TRBV19	-	TRBJ2-3	-	TGTGCCAGTAGTATCGAGGGCGCGGATACGCAGTATTTT	CASSIEGADTQYF
TRBV10-1	-	TRBJ2-3	TRBD2	TGCGCCAGCACGCAGGCGAGGACTAGCGTCACAGATACGCAGTATTTT	CASTQARTSVTDTQYF
TRBV2	-	TRBJ2-1	TRBD2	TGTGCCAGCGGGATGCTTAGCGGGTATGAGCAGTTCTTC	CASGMLSGYEQFF
TRBV14	once	TRBJ1-6	-	TGTGCCAGCCAGGGAAATTATTCACCCCTCCACTTT	CASQGNYSPLHF
TRBV27	-	TRBJ1-5	-	TGTGCCAGCGGTACCAGGGGAGACAATCAGCCCCAGCATTTT	CASGTRGDNQPQHF
TRBV7-2	-	TRBJ2-7	TRBD2	TGTGCCAGCAGCTCAGGACTAGGCCCTCCATCCTACGAGCAGTACTTC	CASSSGLGPPSYEQYF
TRBV11-2	-	TRBJ2-5	-	TGTGCCAGCAGCTCCCTAATTGGGGCCCAAGGGACCCAGTACTTC	CASSSLIGAQGTQYF
TRBV7-3	-	TRBJ2-5	TRBD2	TGTGCCAGCAGCCGCCGCGGCGGGGGAGGTAAAAGGGAGACCCAGTACTTC	CASSRRGGGGKRETQYF
TRBV5-6	-	TRBJ1-5	TRBD1	TGTGCCAGCAGCCCAGGGACAGGGGTTGGGAATCAGCCCCAGCATTTT	CASSPGTGVGNQPQHF
TRBV2	-	TRBJ1-6	-	TGTGCCAGCAGCGGGGGGACCCAAGGAACACCCCTCCACTTT	CASSGGTQGTPLHF
TRBV7-2	once	TRBJ1-4	TRBD1	TGTGCCAGCAGCTCGGGACAGGGTAATGAAAAACTGTTTTTT	CASSSGQGNEKLFF
TRBV19	-	TRBJ1-4	TRBD1	TGTGCCAGTAGTCTGGGACAGCGACTTAATGAAAAACTGTTTTTT	CASSLGQRLNEKLFF
TRBV28	-	TRBJ1-1	TRBD1	TGTGCCAGCAGGTCGGGACAGATGAACACTGAAGCTTTCTTT	CASRSGQMNTEAFF
TRBV12-3/TRBV12-4	few	TRBJ2-2	-	TGTGCCAGCAGTTCGGCGAACACCGGGGAGCTGTTTTTT	CASSSANTGELFF
TRBV5-4	-	TRBJ1-2	-	TGTGCCAGCAGTCTGGACAGCAGGACGGGCTACACCTTC	CASSLDSRTGYTF
TRBV7-6	-	TRBJ1-3	-	TGTGCCAGCAGCTTAGTGGAGACAGGCCTTGGAAACACCATATATTTT	CASSLVETGLGNTIYF
TRBV6-5	few	TRBJ1-1	TRBD1	TGTGCCAACCGACAGGGGGTCACTGAAGCTTTCTTT	CANRQGVTEAFF
TRBV5-1	-	TRBJ2-3	TRBD1	TGCGCCAGCAGTATCCCCGGGACAGGAGGAGCAGATACGCAGTATTTT	CASSIPGTGGADTQYF
TRBV5-4	-	TRBJ2-3	TRBD1	TGTGCCAGCAGCTCGACAGGGCCCACGCAGTATTTT	CASSSTGPTQYF
TRBV4-1	-	TRBJ1-5	-	TGCGCCAGCAGCGATAGGCAGGGGTCGGATCAGCCCCAGCATTTT	CASSDRQGSDQPQHF
TRBV19	-	TRBJ2-5	-	TGTGCCAGTAGTTCCCAACGGGAGACCCCGAGGGGGACCCAGTACTTC	CASSSQRETPRGTQYF